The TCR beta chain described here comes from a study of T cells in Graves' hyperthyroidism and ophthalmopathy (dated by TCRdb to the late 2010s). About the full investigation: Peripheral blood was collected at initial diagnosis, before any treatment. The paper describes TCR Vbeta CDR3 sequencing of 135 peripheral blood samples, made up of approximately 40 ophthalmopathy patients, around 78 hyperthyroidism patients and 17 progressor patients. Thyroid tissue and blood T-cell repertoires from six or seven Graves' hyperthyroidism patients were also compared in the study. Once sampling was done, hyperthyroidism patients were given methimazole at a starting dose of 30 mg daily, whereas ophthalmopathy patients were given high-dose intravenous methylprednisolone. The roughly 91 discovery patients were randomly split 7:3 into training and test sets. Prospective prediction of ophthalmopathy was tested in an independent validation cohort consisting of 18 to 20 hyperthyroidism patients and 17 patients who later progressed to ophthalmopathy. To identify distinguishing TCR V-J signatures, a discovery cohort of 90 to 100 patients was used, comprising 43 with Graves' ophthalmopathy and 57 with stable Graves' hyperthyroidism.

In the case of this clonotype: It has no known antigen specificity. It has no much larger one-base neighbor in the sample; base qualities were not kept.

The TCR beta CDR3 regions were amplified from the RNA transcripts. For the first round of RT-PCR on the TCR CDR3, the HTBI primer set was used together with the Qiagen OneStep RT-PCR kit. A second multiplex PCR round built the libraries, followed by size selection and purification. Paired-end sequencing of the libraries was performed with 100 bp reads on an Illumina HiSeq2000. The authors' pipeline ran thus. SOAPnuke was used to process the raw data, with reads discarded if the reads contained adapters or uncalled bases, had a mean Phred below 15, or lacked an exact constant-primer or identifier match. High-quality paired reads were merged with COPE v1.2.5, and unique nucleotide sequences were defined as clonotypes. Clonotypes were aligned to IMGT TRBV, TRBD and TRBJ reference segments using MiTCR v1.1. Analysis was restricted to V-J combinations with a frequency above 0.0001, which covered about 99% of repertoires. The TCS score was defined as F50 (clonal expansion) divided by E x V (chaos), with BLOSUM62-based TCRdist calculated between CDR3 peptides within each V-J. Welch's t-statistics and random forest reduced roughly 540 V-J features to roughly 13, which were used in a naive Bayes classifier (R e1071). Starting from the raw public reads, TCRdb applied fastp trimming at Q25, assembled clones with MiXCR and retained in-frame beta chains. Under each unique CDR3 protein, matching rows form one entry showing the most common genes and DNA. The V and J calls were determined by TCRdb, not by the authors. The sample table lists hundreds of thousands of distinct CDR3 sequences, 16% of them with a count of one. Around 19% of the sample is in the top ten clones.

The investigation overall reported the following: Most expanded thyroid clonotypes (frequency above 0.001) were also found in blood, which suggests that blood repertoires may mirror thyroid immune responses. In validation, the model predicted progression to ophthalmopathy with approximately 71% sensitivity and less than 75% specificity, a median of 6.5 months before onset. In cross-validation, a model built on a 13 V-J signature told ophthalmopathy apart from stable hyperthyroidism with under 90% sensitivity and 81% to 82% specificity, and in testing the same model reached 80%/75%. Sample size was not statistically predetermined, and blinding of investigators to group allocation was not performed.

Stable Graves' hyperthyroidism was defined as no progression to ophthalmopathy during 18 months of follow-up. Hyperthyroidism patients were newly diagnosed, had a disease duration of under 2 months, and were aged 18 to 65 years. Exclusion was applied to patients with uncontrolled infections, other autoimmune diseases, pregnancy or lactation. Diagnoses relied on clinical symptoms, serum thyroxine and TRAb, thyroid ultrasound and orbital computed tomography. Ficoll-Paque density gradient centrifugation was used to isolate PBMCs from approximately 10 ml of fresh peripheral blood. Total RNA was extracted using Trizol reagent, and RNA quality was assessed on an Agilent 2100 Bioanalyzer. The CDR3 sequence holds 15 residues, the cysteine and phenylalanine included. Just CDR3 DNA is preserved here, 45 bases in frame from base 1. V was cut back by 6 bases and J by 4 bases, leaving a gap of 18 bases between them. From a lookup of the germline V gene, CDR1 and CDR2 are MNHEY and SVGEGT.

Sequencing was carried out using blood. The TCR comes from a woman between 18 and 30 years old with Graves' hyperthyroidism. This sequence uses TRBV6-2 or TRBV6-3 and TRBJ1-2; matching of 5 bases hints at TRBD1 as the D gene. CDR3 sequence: CASSGGGISAYGYTF. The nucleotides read TGTGCCAGCAGCGGGGGAGGCATCTCGGCCTATGGCTACACCTTC.